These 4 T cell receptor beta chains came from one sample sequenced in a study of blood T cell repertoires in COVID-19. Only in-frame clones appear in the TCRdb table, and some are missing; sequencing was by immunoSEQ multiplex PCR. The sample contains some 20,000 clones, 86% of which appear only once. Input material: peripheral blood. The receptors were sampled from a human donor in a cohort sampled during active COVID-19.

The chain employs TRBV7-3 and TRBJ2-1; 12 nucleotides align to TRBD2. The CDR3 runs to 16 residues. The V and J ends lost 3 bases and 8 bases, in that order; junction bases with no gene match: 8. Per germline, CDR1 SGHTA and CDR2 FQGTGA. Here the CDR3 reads CASSFLAGGFSDEQFF. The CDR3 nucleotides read TGTGCCAGCAGCTTCCTAGCGGGAGGGTTTAGCGATGAGCAGTTCTTC.

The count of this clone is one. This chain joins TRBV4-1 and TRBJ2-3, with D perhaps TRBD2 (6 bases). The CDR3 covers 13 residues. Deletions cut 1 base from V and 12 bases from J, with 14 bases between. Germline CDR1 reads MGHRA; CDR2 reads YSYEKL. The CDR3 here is CASSQASASSQYF. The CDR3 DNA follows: TGCGCCAGCAGCCAAGCTAGCGCCTCGTCCCAGTATTTT.

CDR3 loop: CASSSYADGSEAFF. The CDR3 DNA follows: TGTGCCAGCAGTTCATATGCCGACGGGTCTGAAGCTTTCTTT. The V and J genes are TRBV27 and TRBJ1-1; D is undetermined. The germline V gene encodes CDR1 MNHEY and CDR2 SMNVEV (reference sequence). The CDR3 spans 14 residues. Trimming removed 4 bases from V and 6 bases from J, with 15 bases in between.

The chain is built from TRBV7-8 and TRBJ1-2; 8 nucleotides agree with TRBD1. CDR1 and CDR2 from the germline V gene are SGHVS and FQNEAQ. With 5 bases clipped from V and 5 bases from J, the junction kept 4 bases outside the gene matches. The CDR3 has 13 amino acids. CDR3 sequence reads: CASSTTGEYGYTF. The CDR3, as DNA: TGTGCCAGCAGCACGACAGGGGAATATGGCTACACCTTC.